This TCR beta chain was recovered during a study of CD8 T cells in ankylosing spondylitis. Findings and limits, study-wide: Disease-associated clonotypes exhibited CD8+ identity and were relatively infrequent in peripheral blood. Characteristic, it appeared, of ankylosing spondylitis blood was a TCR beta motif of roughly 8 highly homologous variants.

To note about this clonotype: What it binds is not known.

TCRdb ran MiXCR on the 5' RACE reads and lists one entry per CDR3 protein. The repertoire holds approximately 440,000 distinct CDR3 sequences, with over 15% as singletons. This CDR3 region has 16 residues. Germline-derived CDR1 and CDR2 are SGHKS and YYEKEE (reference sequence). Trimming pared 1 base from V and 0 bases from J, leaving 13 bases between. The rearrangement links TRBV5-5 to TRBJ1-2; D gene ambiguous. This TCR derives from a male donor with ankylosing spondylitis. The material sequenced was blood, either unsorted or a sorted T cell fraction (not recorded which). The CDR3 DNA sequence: TGTGCCAGCAGCTTGTCCCACACCCCCTCTAACTATGGCTACACCTTC. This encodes CASSLSHTPSNYGYTF.